Shown below are 27 T cell receptor beta chains from a single sample sequenced in a study of sequential checkpoint blockade in melanoma. The sample's treatment: randomized to nivolumab then ipilimumab (arm A) or the reverse (arm B). The table came from immunoSEQ multiplex PCR; TCRdb's copy has only in-frame clones and leaves some out. Of 15,000 to 20,000 clones in the sample, around 24% are singletons; the top ten hold about 7.8%. The sequencing used tumor tissue (inferred from file names), collected from a patient given nivolumab and ipilimumab in sequence. These receptors came from a human donor with melanoma.

The chain links TRBV5-1 to TRBJ2-1, with TRBD2 identical over 7 bases. The V segment lost 0 bases and the J segment 4 bases; nucleotides outside the gene matches: 22. Germline lookup yields CDR1 SGHRS and CDR2 YFSETQ. The CDR3 runs to 21 residues. CDR3 in amino acids: CASSLVRSSGTFLGVYNEQFF. In DNA form, the CDR3 reads TGCGCCAGCAGCTTGGTTCGGTCCAGCGGGACTTTCCTCGGGGTTTACAATGAGCAGTTCTTC.

V is TRBV29-1 and J is TRBJ1-2; 9 bases map to TRBD1. Losses at the gene ends were 6 bases for V and 1 base for J; bases not matched to a gene: 6. Per the germline V gene, CDR1 is SQVTM and CDR2 is ANQGSEA. The CDR3 is 14 amino acids. In nucleotides, the CDR3 is TGCAGCGTCGGACAGGGGAGGGGTAACTATGGCTACACCTTC. This gives the protein CSVGQGRGNYGYTF.

The chain combines TRBV12-5 with TRBJ2-3; 8 bases line up with TRBD2. Trimming removed 5 bases from V and 2 bases from J; junction bases left unmatched: 3. This CDR3 spans 14 amino acids. Germline V gives CDR1 LGHNT, CDR2 FRNRAP. CDR3 in DNA: TGTGCTAGTGGTGCTAGCGGGTACACAGATACGCAGTATTTT. This gives the protein CASGASGYTDTQYF.

This chain links TRBV11-3 with TRBJ1-1, with D tentatively TRBD1 (6 bases). From germline, CDR1 is SGHNT and CDR2 YENEEA. The V end lost 5 bases, the J end lost 0 bases, and 10 bases lay between the germline ends. The CDR3 length is 14 residues. CDR3 region: CASSPQGLNTEAFF. CDR3 coding DNA: TGTGCCAGCAGCCCGCAGGGGCTGAACACTGAAGCTTTCTTT.

The rearrangement joins TRBV18 to TRBJ2-7; TRBD2 aligns across 14 bases. V lost 6 bases to trimming and J lost 6 bases; unmatched junction nucleotides: 16. Per the germline V gene, CDR1 is KGHSH and CDR2 is LQKENI. CDR3 length equals 18 residues. For the CDR3, the DNA is TGTGCCAGCTCCCTTACCCCCGGGACTAGCGGGAGTCAAATCGAGCAGTACTTC. This gives the protein CASSLTPGTSGSQIEQYF.

The V call is TRBV11-3, the J call TRBJ1-2; D possibly corresponds to TRBD1 (5 bases). Per germline, CDR1 SGHNT and CDR2 YENEEA. The V and J ends lost 3 bases and 6 bases respectively, with 14 bases between them. The CDR3 length is 14 residues. This chain's CDR3 is CASSLAGASNGYTF. CDR3 DNA: TGTGCCAGCAGCTTGGCCGGGGCCTCGAATGGCTACACCTTC. The complete variable domain, with remaining parts taken from reference TRBV11-3 and TRBJ1-2, reads EAGVVQSPRYKIIEKKQPVAFWCNPISGHNTLYWYLQNLGQGPELLIRYENEEAVDDSQLPKDRFSAERLKGVDSTLKIQPAELGDSAVYLCASSLAGASNGYTFGSGTRLTVV.

The V call is TRBV6-8, the J call TRBJ1-1, with D possibly TRBD1 on 5 matching bases. Trimming took off 5 bases at V and 4 bases at J, with 11 bases between the two ends. Germline-derived CDR1 and CDR2 are MNHGY and SAAAGT. The CDR3 runs 13 residues. The DNA for the CDR3 is TGTGCCAGCAGTGACGCGGGGGGCACTGAAGCTTTCTTT. Its protein is CASSDAGGTEAFF.

The V call is TRBV18, the J call TRBJ1-1, with a tentative D call TRBD1 (6 bases). The CDR3 runs to 16 residues. Germline V CDR1 and CDR2: KGHSH, LQKENI. Trimming removed 4 bases from V and 3 bases from J, with 18 bases in between. As DNA, the CDR3 is TGTGCCAGCTCACGCCGGCAGGGGATAGGGGACACTGAAGCTTTCTTT. Amino acid sequence: CASSRRQGIGDTEAFF.

This clone came up a few times. V is TRBV6-8 and J is TRBJ2-2, with D tentatively TRBD1 or TRBD2 (5 bases each). CDR3 length equals 16 residues. Germline CDR1 is MNHGY and CDR2 is SAAAGT. V dropped 2 bases and J dropped 5 bases, with 15 bases sitting between them. The CDR3 is CASSYRGVQSTGELFF. DNA of the CDR3: TGTGCCAGCAGTTACAGAGGGGTGCAGTCTACCGGGGAGCTGTTTTTT.

A few counts support this clone. The gene calls are TRBV7-6 and TRBJ2-3, with 7 bases matching TRBD2. The CDR3 runs 15 residues. Looked up from germline, CDR1 is SGHVS and CDR2 is FNYEAQ. V dropped 5 bases and J dropped 4; count of bases not matched to a gene: 9. The CDR3 DNA follows: TGTGCCAGCAGCCCGAGCGGGGCGAGGGCAGATACGCAGTATTTT. Amino acid sequence: CASSPSGARADTQYF. The whole variable domain, filled in from reference TRBV7-6 and TRBJ2-3, reads GAGVSQSPRYKVTKRGQDVALRCDPISGHVSLYWYRQALGQGPEFLTYFNYEAQQDKSGLPNDRFSAERPEGSISTLTIQRTEQRDSAMYRCASSPSGARADTQYFGPGTRLTVL.

V gene TRBV12-2 combines with J gene TRBJ1-2; the table's D call, TRBD1, was not checked against the DNA. TRBV12-2 represents a pseudogene. The CDR3 contains 16 residues. CDR3 bases: TGTGCAAGTCGCCCTGACGAGCAGGGGCGATCCTATGGCTACACCTTC. It codes for CASRPDEQGRSYGYTF.

J is TRBJ1-1 and V is TRBV28, with D maybe TRBD1 (6 bases). CDR1 MDHEN and CDR2 SYDVKM come from the germline V gene. V was cut by 3 bases and J by 1 base, with 12 bases left in between. The CDR3 is made up of 15 amino acids. This CDR3 reads CASSFSQGSNTEAFF. Here the CDR3 DNA reads TGTGCCAGCAGTTTCTCACAGGGATCGAACACTGAAGCTTTCTTT.

Only a few counts were recorded for this clone. The chain recombines TRBV6-8 with TRBJ2-1; 12 bases align to TRBD2. With V trimmed by 2 bases and J by 7 bases, 3 bases remained unmatched. CDR3 length equals 15 residues. CDR1 MNHGY and CDR2 SAAAGT come from the germline V gene. The chain's CDR3 is CASSYATSGGNEQFF. As DNA, the CDR3 is TGTGCCAGCAGTTACGCGACTAGCGGGGGAAATGAGCAGTTCTTC.

This clone was counted between two and nine times. The chain recombines TRBV11-3 with TRBJ1-5; TRBD1 might be the D (6 bases). Germline V gives CDR1 SGHNT, CDR2 YENEEA. There are 15 residues in the CDR3. Trimming removed 5 bases from V and 3 bases from J, with 14 bases in between. CDR3 nucleotides: TGTGCCAGCAGCGCAGAAACAGGGTTCAATCAGCCCCAGCATTTT. Protein: CASSAETGFNQPQHF. The full variable domain, in which reference TRBV11-3 and TRBJ1-5 provide the parts outside the CDR3, is EAGVVQSPRYKIIEKKQPVAFWCNPISGHNTLYWYLQNLGQGPELLIRYENEEAVDDSQLPKDRFSAERLKGVDSTLKIQPAELGDSAVYLCASSAETGFNQPQHFGDGTRLSIL.

This clone was seen at least ten times. The chain employs TRBV11-3 and TRBJ2-5; 8 bases map to TRBD2. Unmatched junction bases numbered 11, after V lost 5 bases and J lost 6 bases. Germline-derived CDR1 and CDR2 are SGHNT and YENEEA. The CDR3 has 15 amino acids. The CDR3, as DNA: TGTGCCAGCAGCAACACCGCCCGGGGGGGCCAGACCCAGTACTTC. Protein sequence: CASSNTARGGQTQYF. Full variable domain (missing parts from reference TRBV11-3 and TRBJ2-5): EAGVVQSPRYKIIEKKQPVAFWCNPISGHNTLYWYLQNLGQGPELLIRYENEEAVDDSQLPKDRFSAERLKGVDSTLKIQPAELGDSAVYLCASSNTARGGQTQYFGPGTRLLVL.

CDR3 nucleotide sequence: TGTGCCAGCTCATCGACCTCCGGGATCTCTGGGGCCAACGTCCTGACTTTC. Protein sequence: CASSSTSGISGANVLTF. The chain joins TRBV18 to TRBJ2-6; perhaps TRBD2 as D (5 bases). CDR3 length equals 17 residues. The V gene's germline CDR1 is KGHSH and CDR2 LQKENI. Trimming removed 5 bases from V and 0 bases from J, with 14 bases in between.

The chain combines TRBV7-1 with TRBJ2-7; 11 bases line up with TRBD2. TRBV7-1 falls under the ORF class, with uncertain function. Trimming cost V 4 bases and J 4 bases; bases outside gene matches: 0. The CDR3 consists of 13 residues. The CDR3: CASSLAGGYEQYF. DNA of the CDR3: TGTGCCAGCAGCTTAGCGGGAGGGTACGAGCAGTACTTC.

The chain joins TRBV11-3 to TRBJ1-5; no clear D. Germline assignment: CDR1 SGHNT and CDR2 YENEEA. Deletions cut 2 bases from V and 4 bases from J, with 9 bases between. The CDR3 is made up of 14 amino acids. CDR3 nucleotide sequence: TGTGCCAGCAGCTTACGCGCGGAGAATCAGCCCCAGCATTTT. Amino acids: CASSLRAENQPQHF.

This clone has more than one count but fewer than ten. The rearrangement links TRBV30 to TRBJ1-1, with D perhaps TRBD1 (5 bases). Between the trimmed V and J ends, which lost 1 base and 4 bases, there was a span of 10 bases. CDR3 length: 13 amino acids. CDR1 GTSNPN and CDR2 SVGIG come from the germline V gene (reference sequence). CDR3 protein: CAWSGGGSTEAFF. CDR3 bases: TGTGCCTGGAGTGGGGGCGGGAGCACTGAAGCTTTCTTT.

This clone was counted many times. The chain carries TRBV6-8 and TRBJ1-5; D is unclear. The CDR3 extends over 18 amino acids. Deletions cut 6 bases from V and 0 bases from J, with 21 bases between. Germline values: CDR1 MNHGY, CDR2 SAAAGT. The CDR3 nucleotides are TGTGCCAGCAGCCTACGGGCGGCAGGCCTCTATAGCAATCAGCCCCAGCATTTT. As protein: CASSLRAAGLYSNQPQHF.

This chain uses TRBV19 with TRBJ2-1; 8 bases are shared with TRBD2. CDR1 LNHDA and CDR2 SQIVND come from the germline V gene (reference sequence). V shed 5 bases, J shed 7 bases, and the junction held 10 bases outside the gene matches. CDR3 length equals 15 residues. CDR3 bases: TGTGCCAGTAGTCCCCTGTTTAGCGGGGCTAATGAGCAGTTCTTC. This codes for CASSPLFSGANEQFF.

This clone was seen only a few times. This chain links TRBV11-3 with TRBJ1-4, with D possibly being TRBD1 (6 bases). CDR3 length equals 14 residues. Trimming removed 5 bases from V and 8 bases from J, with 15 bases in between. Germline lookup yields CDR1 SGHNT and CDR2 YENEEA. CDR3 sequence: CASSKTDRAEKLFF. DNA for the CDR3: TGTGCCAGCAGCAAGACGGACAGAGCAGAAAAACTGTTTTTT.

V gene TRBV4-1 combines with J gene TRBJ1-2; the D is unclear. CDR3 length equals 13 residues. CDR1 MGHRA and CDR2 YSYEKL come from the germline V gene. V was trimmed by 6 bases and J by 5 bases, leaving 13 bases between them. The CDR3 region is CASSQSPEYGYTF. In DNA form, the CDR3 reads TGCGCCAGCAGTCAGAGTCCGGAGTATGGCTACACCTTC.

This clone was recorded many times. This CDR3 reads CASSPPRGEYEQYF. In nucleotides, the CDR3 is TGTGCCAGCAGCCCACCTCGGGGGGAGTACGAGCAGTACTTC. The chain recombines TRBV11-3 with TRBJ2-7, with 7 bases that match TRBD2. Unmatched junction bases numbered 8, after V lost 5 bases and J lost 4 bases. The CDR3 is made up of 14 amino acids. Germline-derived CDR1 and CDR2 are SGHNT and YENEEA.

This clone was detected ten times or more. The V call is TRBV11-3, the J call TRBJ2-1, with TRBD2 matching 10 bases. J gave up 7 bases and V 0 bases, and 3 bases lay outside the gene matches. The CDR3 length is 15 residues. The germline CDR1 and CDR2 sequences are SGHNT and YENEEA. CDR3 nucleotide sequence: TGTGCCAGCAGCTTAGAAACAGCGGGAGGGAATGAGCAGTTCTTC. Protein sequence: CASSLETAGGNEQFF.

The CDR3 reads CASSDDYGGRPTEAFF. The CDR3 region has the DNA TGTGCCAGCAGTGACGATTATGGGGGCCGGCCCACTGAAGCTTTCTTT. This sequence joins TRBV6-8 and TRBJ1-1, with D perhaps matching TRBD1 (6 bases). This CDR3 is built from 16 residues. V lost 5 bases and J 4 bases, leaving 20 bases between the germline ends. Germline CDR1 MNHGY, CDR2 SAAAGT.

This clone turned up a few times. The V call is TRBV6-8, the J call TRBJ2-7; D gene uncertain. Looked up from germline, CDR1 is MNHGY and CDR2 is SAAAGT. The CDR3 runs to 14 residues. V lost 6 bases and J 3 bases, leaving 15 bases between the germline ends. The CDR3 coding sequence is TGTGCCAGCAGCCCCGAGCCCCGCGTCTACGAGCAGTACTTC. It yields the protein CASSPEPRVYEQYF.